This paragraph reports one TCR beta chain. RNA was extracted with the RNeasy kit, and a quantity of roughly 0.5 to 1 ug was reverse transcribed using random hexamers. TCR beta CDR3 was amplified by immunoSEQ covering 54 Vbeta and 13 Jbeta. TCRdb used MiXCR to reprocess the immunoSEQ multiplex PCR reads, holding one entry per CDR3 protein. The repertoire holds roughly 200,000 distinct CDR3 sequences, with about 95% as singletons. The data derive from a study of CD8 T cells in Susac syndrome. This CDR3 has 15 amino acids. Germline V CDR1 and CDR2: LGHDT, YNNKEL (reference sequence). J lost 9 bases, V lost 4 bases, and 9 bases had no gene match.

The TCR originated in a human donor with multiple sclerosis. The sample comprised CD4+ T cells from PBMCs. The chain recombines TRBV3-1 with TRBJ1-6; 7 bases are shared with TRBD1. CDR3 in amino acids: CASSPLQGRGSPLHF. The CDR3 DNA reads as TGTGCCAGCAGCCCATTACAGGGGCGTGGTTCACCCCTCCACTTT.